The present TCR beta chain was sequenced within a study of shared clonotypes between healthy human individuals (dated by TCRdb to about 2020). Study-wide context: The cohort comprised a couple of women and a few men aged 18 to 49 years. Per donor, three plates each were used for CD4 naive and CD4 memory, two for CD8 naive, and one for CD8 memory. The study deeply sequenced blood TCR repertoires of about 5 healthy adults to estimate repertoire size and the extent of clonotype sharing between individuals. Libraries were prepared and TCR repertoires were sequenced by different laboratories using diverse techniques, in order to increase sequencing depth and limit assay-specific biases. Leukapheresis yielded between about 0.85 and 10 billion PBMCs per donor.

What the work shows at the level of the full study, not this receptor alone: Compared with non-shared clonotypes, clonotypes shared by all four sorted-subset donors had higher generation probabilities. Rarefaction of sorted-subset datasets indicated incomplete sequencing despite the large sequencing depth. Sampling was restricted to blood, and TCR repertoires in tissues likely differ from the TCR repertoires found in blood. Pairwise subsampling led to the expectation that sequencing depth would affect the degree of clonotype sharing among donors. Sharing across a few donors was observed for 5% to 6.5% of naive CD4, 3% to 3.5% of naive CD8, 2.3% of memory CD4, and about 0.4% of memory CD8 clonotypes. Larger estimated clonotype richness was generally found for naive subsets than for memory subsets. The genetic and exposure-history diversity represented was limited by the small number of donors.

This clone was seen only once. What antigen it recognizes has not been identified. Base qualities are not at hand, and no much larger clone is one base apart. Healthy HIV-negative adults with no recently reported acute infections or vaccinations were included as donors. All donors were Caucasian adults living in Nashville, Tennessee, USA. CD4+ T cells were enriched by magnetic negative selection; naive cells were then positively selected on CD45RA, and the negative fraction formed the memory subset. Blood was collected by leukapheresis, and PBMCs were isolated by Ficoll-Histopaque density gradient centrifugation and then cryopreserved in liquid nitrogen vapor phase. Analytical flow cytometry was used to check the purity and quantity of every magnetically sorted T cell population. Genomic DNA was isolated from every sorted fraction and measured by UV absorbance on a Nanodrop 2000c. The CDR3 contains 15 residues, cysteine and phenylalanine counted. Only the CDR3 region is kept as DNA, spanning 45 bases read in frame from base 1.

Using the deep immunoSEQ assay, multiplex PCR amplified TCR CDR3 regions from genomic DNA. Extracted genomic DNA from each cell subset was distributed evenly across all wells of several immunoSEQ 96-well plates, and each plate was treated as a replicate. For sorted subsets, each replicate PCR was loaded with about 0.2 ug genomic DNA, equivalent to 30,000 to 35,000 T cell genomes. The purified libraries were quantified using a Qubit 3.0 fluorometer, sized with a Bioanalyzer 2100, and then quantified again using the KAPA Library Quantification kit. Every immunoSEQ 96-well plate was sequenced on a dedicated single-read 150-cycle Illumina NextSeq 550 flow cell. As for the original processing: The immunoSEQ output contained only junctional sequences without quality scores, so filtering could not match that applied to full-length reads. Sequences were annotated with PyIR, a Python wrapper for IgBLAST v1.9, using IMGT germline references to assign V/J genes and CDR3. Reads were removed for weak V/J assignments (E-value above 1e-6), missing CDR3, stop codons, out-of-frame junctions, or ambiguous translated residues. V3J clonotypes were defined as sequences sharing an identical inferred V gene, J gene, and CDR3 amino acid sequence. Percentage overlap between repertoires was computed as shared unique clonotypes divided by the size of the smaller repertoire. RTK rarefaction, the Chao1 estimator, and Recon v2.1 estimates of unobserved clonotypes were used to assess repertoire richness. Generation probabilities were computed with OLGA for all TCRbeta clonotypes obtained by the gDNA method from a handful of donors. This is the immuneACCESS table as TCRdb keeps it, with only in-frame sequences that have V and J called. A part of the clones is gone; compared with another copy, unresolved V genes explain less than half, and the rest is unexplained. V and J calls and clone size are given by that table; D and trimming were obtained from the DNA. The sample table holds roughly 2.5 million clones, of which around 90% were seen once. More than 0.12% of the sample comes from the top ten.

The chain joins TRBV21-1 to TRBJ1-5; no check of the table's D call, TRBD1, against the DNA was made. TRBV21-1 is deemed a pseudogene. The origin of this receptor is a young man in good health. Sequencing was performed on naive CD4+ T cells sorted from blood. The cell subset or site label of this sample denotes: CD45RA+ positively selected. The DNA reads TGTGCCAGCAGCAAATCAGGGGCCCCCAATCAGCCCCAGCATTTT. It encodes CASSKSGAPNQPQHF.